This TCR beta chain came from a study of metastatic and nonmetastatic thyroid tumors. The entire patient cohort was treatment-naive prior to thyroid surgery. This CDR3 has 13 amino acids. Trimming pared 0 bases from V and 5 bases from J, leaving 5 bases between. Germline loops: CDR1 MNHEY, CDR2 SVGAGI. This clone was seen at least ten times. TCRdb re-called clones from the PCR reads using MiXCR. Of fewer than 45,000 clones listed, roughly 14% are singletons. Sequencing was done on a sample of blood. This receptor was obtained from a female donor with papillary thyroid cancer or a benign thyroid nodule (not recorded which). Some clones in this sample may be carry-over from other donors' samples. The rearrangement uses TRBV6-5 and TRBJ1-5; D gene ambiguous. The CDR3 nucleotides are TGTGCCAGCAGTTACTCGGGCTATCAGCCCCAGCATTTT. This encodes CASSYSGYQPQHF.